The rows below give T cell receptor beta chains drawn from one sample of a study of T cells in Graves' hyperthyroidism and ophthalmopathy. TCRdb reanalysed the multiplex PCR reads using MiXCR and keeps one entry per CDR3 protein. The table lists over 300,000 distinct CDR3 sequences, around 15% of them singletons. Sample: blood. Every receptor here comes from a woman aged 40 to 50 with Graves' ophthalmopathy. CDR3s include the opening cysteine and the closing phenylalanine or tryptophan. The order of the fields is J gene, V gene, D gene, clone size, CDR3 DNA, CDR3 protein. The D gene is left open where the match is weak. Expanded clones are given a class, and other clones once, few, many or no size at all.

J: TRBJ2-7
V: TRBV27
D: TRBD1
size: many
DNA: TGTGCCAGCAGTTTTTCGATGACAGGGGAGCAGTACTTC
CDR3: CASSFSMTGEQYF

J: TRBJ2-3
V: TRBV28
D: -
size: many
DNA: TGTGCCAGCAGTGCTACTACCGGAAAGATGGCAGATACGCAGTATTTT
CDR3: CASSATTGKMADTQYF

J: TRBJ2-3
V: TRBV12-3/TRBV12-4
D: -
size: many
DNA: TGTGCCAGCAGGCTGAGCGATACGCAGTATTTT
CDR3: CASRLSDTQYF

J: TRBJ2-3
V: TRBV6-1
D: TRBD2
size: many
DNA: TGTGCCAGCAGTTCCCATTTACTAGCGGGAGAGGCAGATACGCAGTATTTT
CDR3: CASSSHLLAGEADTQYF

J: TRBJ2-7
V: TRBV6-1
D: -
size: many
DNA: TGTGCCAGCAGTGACAGGCTCTACGAGCAGTACTTC
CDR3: CASSDRLYEQYF

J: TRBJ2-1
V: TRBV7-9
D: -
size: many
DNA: TGTGCCAGCAGCTTAGAACTACTCTCCTACAATGAGCAGTTCTTC
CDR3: CASSLELLSYNEQFF

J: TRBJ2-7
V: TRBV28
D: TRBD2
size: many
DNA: TGTGCCAGCACCCCAGGACTAGCGGGTGTAAGGAAAGCCCGCGACTACGAGCAGTACTTC
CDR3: CASTPGLAGVRKARDYEQYF

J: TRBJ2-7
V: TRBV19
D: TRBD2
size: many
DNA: TGTGCCAGTAGTAAGGCCGGGACTACCTACGAGCAGTACTTC
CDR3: CASSKAGTTYEQYF

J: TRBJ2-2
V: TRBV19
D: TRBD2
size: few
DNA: TGTGCCAGTACCAATATAGCGGGAGTGACCGCCGGGGAGCTGTTTTTT
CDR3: CASTNIAGVTAGELFF

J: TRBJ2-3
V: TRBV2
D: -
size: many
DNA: TGTGCCAGCTTGGGAGTTCCGTTCACAGATACGCAGTATTTT
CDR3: CASLGVPFTDTQYF

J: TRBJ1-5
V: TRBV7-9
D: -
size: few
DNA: TGTGCCAGCAGCTTGGGGGCCTGGAATCAGCCCCAGCATTTT
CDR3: CASSLGAWNQPQHF

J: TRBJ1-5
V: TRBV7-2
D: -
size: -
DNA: TGTGCCAGCAGCTTAGTGGCAGGGAGTGTAGGAAGCAATCAGCCCCAGCATTTT
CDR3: CASSLVAGSVGSNQPQHF

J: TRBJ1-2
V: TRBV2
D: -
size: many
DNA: TGTGCCAGCAGTGAAAGGCTCCGGTTCTATGGCTACACCTTC
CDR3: CASSERLRFYGYTF

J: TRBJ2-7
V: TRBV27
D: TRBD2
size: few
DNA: TGTGCCAGCAGTTTTTGGACTAGCTACGAGCAGTACTTC
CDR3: CASSFWTSYEQYF

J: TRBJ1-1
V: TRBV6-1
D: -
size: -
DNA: TGTGCCAGCAGTAATAGGGGTGGCACTGAAGCTTTCTTT
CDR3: CASSNRGGTEAFF

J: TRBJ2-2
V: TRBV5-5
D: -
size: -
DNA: TGTGCCAGCAGCCAGATCGCTTTGAGCACCGGGGAGCTGTTTTTT
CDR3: CASSQIALSTGELFF

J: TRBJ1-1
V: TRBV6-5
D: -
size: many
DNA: TGTGCCAGCAGTTACTTGGGGAGCACTGAAGCTTTCTTT
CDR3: CASSYLGSTEAFF

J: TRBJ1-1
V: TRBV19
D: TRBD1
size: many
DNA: TGTGCCAGTAGTGGAGGGACAGTAAAAGCTTTCTTT
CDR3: CASSGGTVKAFF

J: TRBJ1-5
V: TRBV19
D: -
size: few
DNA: TGTGCCAGTAGACTGGGAGGGGTCGGTCAGCCCCAGCATTTT
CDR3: CASRLGGVGQPQHF

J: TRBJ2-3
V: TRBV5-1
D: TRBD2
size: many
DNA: TGCGCCAGCAGCTTGGATAGCGGGGGGAGCACAGATACGCAGTATTTT
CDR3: CASSLDSGGSTDTQYF

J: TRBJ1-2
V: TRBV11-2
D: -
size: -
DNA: TGTGCCAGCAGCTTAGACCCGGGTAGGGGATATGGCTACACCTTC
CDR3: CASSLDPGRGYGYTF

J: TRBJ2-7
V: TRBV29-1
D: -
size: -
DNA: TGCAGCGTTGTCTGGCTCTCTGATAGCAGGGACAAGAGGGCAGAGCAGTACTTC
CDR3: CSVVWLSDSRDKRAEQYF

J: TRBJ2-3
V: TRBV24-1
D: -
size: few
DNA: TGTGCCACCAGAGCCCGAAACACAGATACGCAGTATTTT
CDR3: CATRARNTDTQYF

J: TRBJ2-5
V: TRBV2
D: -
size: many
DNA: TGTGCCAGCGCCAGCAGGGCGGGCCTTACGATGGTTGAGACCCAGTACTTC
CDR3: CASASRAGLTMVETQYF

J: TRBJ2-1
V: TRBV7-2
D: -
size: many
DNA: TGTGCCAGCAGCTTACGCCCAGGACAGTCGGCCATCAATGAGCAGTTCTTC
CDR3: CASSLRPGQSAINEQFF

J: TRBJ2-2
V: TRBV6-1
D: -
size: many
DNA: TGTGCCAGCCGAGAGGTTGACAGACCAAACACCGGGGAGCTGTTTTTT
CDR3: CASREVDRPNTGELFF

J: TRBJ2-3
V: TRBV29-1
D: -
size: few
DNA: TGCAGCGTTGGGGGGGTGGGTTCACAGGGGAGGACAGATACGCAGTATTTT
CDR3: CSVGGVGSQGRTDTQYF

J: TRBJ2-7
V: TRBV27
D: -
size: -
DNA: TGTGCCAGCAGTTCACCCGACACGATTGGCTACGAGCAGTACTTC
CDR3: CASSSPDTIGYEQYF

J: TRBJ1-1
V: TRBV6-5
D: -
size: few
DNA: TGTGCCAGCAGTTTCAGCTACATGAACACTGAAGCTTTCTTT
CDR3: CASSFSYMNTEAFF

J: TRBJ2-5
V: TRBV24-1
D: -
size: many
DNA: TGTGCCACCAGTGATCCCGGGACACGACAAGAGACCCAGTACTTC
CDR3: CATSDPGTRQETQYF

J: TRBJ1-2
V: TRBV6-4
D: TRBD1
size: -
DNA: TGTGCCAGCAGCGAAGCTGGGACAGCGAAGAGCTACACCTTC
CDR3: CASSEAGTAKSYTF

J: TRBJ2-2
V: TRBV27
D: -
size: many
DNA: TGTGCCAGCAGTTCCCGACAAATCCCGAACACCGGGGAGCTGTTTTTT
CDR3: CASSSRQIPNTGELFF

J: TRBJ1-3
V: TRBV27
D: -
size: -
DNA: TGTGCCAGTTACGGGGCGGACTCTGGAAACACCATATATTTT
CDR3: CASYGADSGNTIYF

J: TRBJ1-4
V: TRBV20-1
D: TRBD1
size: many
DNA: TGCAGTGCTAGAGACAGGACAGGTGAAAAACTGTTTTTT
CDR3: CSARDRTGEKLFF

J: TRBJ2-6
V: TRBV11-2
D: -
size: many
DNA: TGTGCCAGCCTCAAAATCTCTGGGGCCAACGTCCTGACTTTC
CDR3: CASLKISGANVLTF

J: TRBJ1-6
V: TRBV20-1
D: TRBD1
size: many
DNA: TGCAGTGCCCCGCGGACAGGGGTCTATAATTCACCCCTCCACTTT
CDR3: CSAPRTGVYNSPLHF

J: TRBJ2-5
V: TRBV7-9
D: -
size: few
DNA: TGTGCCAGCAGTCCCCCCATAGGTAGGGGGACCCAGTACTTC
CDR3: CASSPPIGRGTQYF

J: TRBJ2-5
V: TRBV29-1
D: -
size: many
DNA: TGCAGCGTTCGGGTGGTGGAGCTCCAGTACTTC
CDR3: CSVRVVELQYF

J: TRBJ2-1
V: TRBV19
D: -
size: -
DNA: TGTGCCAGTACCTCCCTCTACAGGGCGGGTAGCTCCTACAATGAGCAGTTCTTC
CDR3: CASTSLYRAGSSYNEQFF

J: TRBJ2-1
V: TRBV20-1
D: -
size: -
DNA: TGCAGTGCTAGAGGAGGGGGTTCGAGCTCCTACAATGAGCAGTTCTTC
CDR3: CSARGGGSSSYNEQFF

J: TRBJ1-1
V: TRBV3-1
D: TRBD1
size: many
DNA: TGTGCCAGCAGCCAAAAGGGGGCAAGGGGTGAAGCTTTCTTT
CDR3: CASSQKGARGEAFF

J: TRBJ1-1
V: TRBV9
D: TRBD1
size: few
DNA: TGTGCCAGCAGCGTAGCCAGGGGGGACACTGAAGCTTTCTTT
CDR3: CASSVARGDTEAFF

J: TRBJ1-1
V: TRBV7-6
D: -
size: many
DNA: TGTGCCAGCAGCTTATACGAAGACTTAAACACTGAAGCTTTCTTT
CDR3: CASSLYEDLNTEAFF

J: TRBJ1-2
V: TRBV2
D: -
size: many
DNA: TGTGCCAGCAGGGATACCGGGACTCTCTATGGCTACACCTTC
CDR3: CASRDTGTLYGYTF

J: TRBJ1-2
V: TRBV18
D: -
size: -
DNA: TGTGCCAGCTCACCGCCTGCGGACGCCTATGGCTACACCTTC
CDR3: CASSPPADAYGYTF

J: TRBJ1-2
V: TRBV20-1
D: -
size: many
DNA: TGCAGTGCTAGACGGGAAAGGATGTCTGGCTACACCTTC
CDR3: CSARRERMSGYTF

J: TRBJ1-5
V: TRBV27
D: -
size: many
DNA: TGTGCCAGCAGGGGGGGAGCCCATAGCAATCAGCCCCAGCATTTT
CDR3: CASRGGAHSNQPQHF

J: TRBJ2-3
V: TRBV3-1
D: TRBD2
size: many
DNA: TGTGCCAGCAGCCTTCCACGACTAGCGGGGGGCACAGATACGCAGTATTTT
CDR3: CASSLPRLAGGTDTQYF

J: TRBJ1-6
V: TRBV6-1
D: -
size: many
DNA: TGTGCCAGCACAGACCCCAGCTCCTATAATTCACCCCTCCACTTT
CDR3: CASTDPSSYNSPLHF

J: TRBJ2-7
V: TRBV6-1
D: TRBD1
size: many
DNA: TGTGCCAGCAGGACAGGGGGCCCATACGAGCAGTACTTC
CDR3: CASRTGGPYEQYF

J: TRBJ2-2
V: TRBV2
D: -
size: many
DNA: TGTGCCAGCACGAACCAGGGATTCACCGGGGAGCTGTTTTTT
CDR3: CASTNQGFTGELFF

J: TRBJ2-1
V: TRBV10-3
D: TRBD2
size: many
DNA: TGTGCCATCAGTGAGTCGAAGGCTAGCGGAGATAACAATGAGCAGTTCTTC
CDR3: CAISESKASGDNNEQFF

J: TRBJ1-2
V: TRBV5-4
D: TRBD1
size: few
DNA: TGTGCCAGCAGCACTCAGAATGACAGGGGGCGGAATGGCTACACCTTC
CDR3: CASSTQNDRGRNGYTF

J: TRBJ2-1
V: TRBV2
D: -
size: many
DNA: TGTGCCAGCAGCCGGGAAGCCTACAATGAGCAGTTCTTC
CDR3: CASSREAYNEQFF

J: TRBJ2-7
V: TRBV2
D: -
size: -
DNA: TGTGCCAGCAGTGACTCACTTTACGAGCAGTACTTC
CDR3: CASSDSLYEQYF

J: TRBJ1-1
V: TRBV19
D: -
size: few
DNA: TGTGCCAGTAGCCTAAATGGGGGAAGCACTGAAGCTTTCTTT
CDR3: CASSLNGGSTEAFF

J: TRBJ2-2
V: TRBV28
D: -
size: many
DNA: TGTGCCAGCAGTTTGACCGGGAGCTGGGAGCTGTTTTTT
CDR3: CASSLTGSWELFF

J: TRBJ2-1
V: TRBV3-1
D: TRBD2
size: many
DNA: TGTGCCAGCAGCCGACGACCGGGACTAGCGGACATCAATGAGCAGTTCTTC
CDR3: CASSRRPGLADINEQFF

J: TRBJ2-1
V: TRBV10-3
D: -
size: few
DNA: TGTGCCATCAGTGAACCAGGTGGGGCGCGGAATGAGCAGTTCTTC
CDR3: CAISEPGGARNEQFF

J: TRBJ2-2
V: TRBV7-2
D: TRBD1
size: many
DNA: TGTGCCAGCAGCTCCAAGGACAGGGGGCGCACCGGGGAGCTGTTTTTT
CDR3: CASSSKDRGRTGELFF